The 15 T cell receptor beta chains given below trace back to one sample, sequenced in a study of shared clonotypes between healthy human individuals. The data were produced by immunoSEQ multiplex PCR, yet TCRdb's version contains in-frame clones alone and is incomplete. The sample lists over a million clones; approximately 80% were seen once. Sequencing was performed on memory CD4+ T cells from PBMCs. Subset defined: CD45RA-negative fraction. These receptors all come from a man aged 18 to 30 in good health. Some clones in this sample may be carry-over from other donors' samples.

V and J are TRBV2 and TRBJ2-5; possibly TRBD2 for D (5 bases). The CDR3 contains 16 residues. The germline V and J ends were trimmed by 6 bases and 1 base, with 18 bases remaining between them. The germline V gene has CDR1 SNHLY and CDR2 FYNNEI. CDR3 sequence reads: CASSAGVWKGQETQYF. The CDR3 DNA reads TGTGCCAGCAGCGCCGGGGTGTGGAAAGGCCAAGAGACCCAGTACTTC.

This clone was detected a few times. This chain connects TRBV7-8 to TRBJ1-5, with D unresolved. This CDR3 has 12 amino acids. CDR1 is SGHVS, CDR2 FQNEAQ, per germline. V lost 6 bases and J 7 bases, leaving 10 bases between the germline ends. The CDR3 sequence: CASSPSGQPQHF. DNA of the CDR3: TGTGCCAGCAGTCCCTCCGGGCAGCCCCAGCATTTT.

The chain has TRBV21-1 and TRBJ1-1; the DNA was not compared with TRBD1, the D call given in the table. TRBV21-1 is an annotated pseudogene. The CDR3 has 16 residues. CDR3 residues: CASSWDRNLMNTEAFF. CDR3 in DNA: TGTGCCAGCAGCTGGGACAGAAACCTTATGAACACTGAAGCTTTCTTT.

This chain joins TRBV28 and TRBJ1-2; D is ambiguous. The CDR3 runs to 15 residues. Germline V CDR1 and CDR2: MDHEN, SYDVKM. With 2 bases removed from V and 4 bases from J, the gap between germline ends came to 14 bases. The CDR3 DNA reads TGTGCCAGCAGTTTAGGGAACACGCCGGGCTATGGCTACACCTTC. Residues: CASSLGNTPGYGYTF.

A word on this clone: Other nucleotide sequences in the sample specify the same CDR3. V usage is TRBV9 and J usage is TRBJ2-7; D possibly matches TRBD1 or TRBD2 (5 bases each). The CDR3 totals 14 residues. The germline CDR1 and CDR2 sequences are SGDLS and YYNGEE. V lost 0 bases and J lost 1, with 8 bases in between. CDR3 nucleotides: TGTGCCAGCAGCGTAGCATGGGGGTCCTACGAGCAGTACTTC. This codes for CASSVAWGSYEQYF.

The CDR3 reads CASSSRDTEVLYYGYTF. The DNA for the CDR3 is TGTGCCAGCAGTTCCCGGGACACCGAAGTTCTTTACTATGGCTACACCTTC. This chain uses TRBV28 with TRBJ1-2, with TRBD1 as a possible D gene (6 bases). V was pared by 4 bases and J by 3 bases, with 21 bases between. This CDR3 contains 17 residues. Germline CDR1 is MDHEN and CDR2 is SYDVKM.

The rearrangement joins TRBV28 to TRBJ2-1; 11 nucleotides align to TRBD2. The CDR3 loop spans 19 amino acids. Trimming removed 6 bases from V and 8 bases from J; junction bases left unmatched: 21. CDR1 and CDR2 from the germline V gene are MDHEN and SYDVKM. CDR3: CASSHPLGLYSGRGDEQFF. The DNA of the CDR3 is TGTGCCAGCAGCCACCCCCTTGGTCTTTATAGCGGGAGGGGGGATGAGCAGTTCTTC. The full variable domain, completed using reference TRBV28 and TRBJ2-1, is DVKVTQSSRYLVKRTGEKVFLECVQDMDHENMFWYRQDPGLGLRLIYFSYDVKMKEKGDIPEGYSVSREKKERFSLILESASTNQTSMYLCASSHPLGLYSGRGDEQFFGPGTRLTVL.

This chain links TRBV28 with TRBJ2-1, with D unclear. Trimming left V 4 bases short and J 1 base short, with 14 bases between. The CDR3 consists of 16 residues. Germline CDR1 and CDR2: MDHEN and SYDVKM. CDR3 nucleotides: TGTGCCAGCAGTTCCCCCCGTCAGCAGTCCTACAATGAGCAGTTCTTC. Translation gives CASSSPRQQSYNEQFF.

This clone was found once. The rearrangement links TRBV5-1 to TRBJ1-1; 10 nucleotides align to TRBD1. V trimming: 3 bases; J trimming: 0 bases; junction bases outside the gene matches: 11. The CDR3 loop spans 18 amino acids. The germline V gene has CDR1 SGHRS and CDR2 YFSETQ. CDR3: CASSWGRGDRGLNTEAFF. The CDR3 bases are TGCGCCAGCAGCTGGGGCCGTGGGGACAGGGGACTGAACACTGAAGCTTTCTTT.

The J gene is TRBJ1-2, the V gene TRBV29-1; D is unclear. This CDR3 comprises 9 residues. V lost 3 bases to trimming and J lost 6 bases, with 2 bases between them. Germline V lookup: CDR1 SQVTM, CDR2 ANQGSEA. CDR3 protein: CSVDHGYTF. The CDR3 coding sequence is TGCAGCGTTGACCATGGCTACACCTTC.

This chain links TRBV10-3 with TRBJ2-4; 7 bases line up with TRBD1. The V gene's germline CDR1 is ENHRY and CDR2 SYGVKD. The trim removed 3 bases at V and 3 bases at J, leaving 11 bases unmatched. The CDR3 contains 17 residues. The CDR3 DNA follows: TGTGCCATCAGTGATACGCCGGGACAGAGGGTCAAAAACATTCAGTACTTC. It encodes CAISDTPGQRVKNIQYF.

This clone was recorded a few times. The rearrangement joins TRBV7-9 to TRBJ1-2, with D maybe TRBD1 (6 bases). V was pared by 5 bases and J by 8 bases, with 18 bases between. From germline, CDR1 is SEHNR and CDR2 FQNEAQ (reference sequence). The CDR3 covers 14 residues. The chain's CDR3 is CASSTRQEERGYTF. CDR3 sequence (DNA): TGTGCCAGCAGCACACGACAGGAGGAGCGGGGCTACACCTTC.

The rearrangement joins TRBV29-1 to TRBJ2-1; D not certain. CDR3 length: 11 residues. The germline V gene encodes CDR1 SQVTM and CDR2 ANQGSEA. Trimming shortened V by 5 bases and J by 14 bases, and 16 bases separated the two germline ends. CDR3 sequence reads: CSVLLGTSEFF. The CDR3, as DNA: TGCAGCGTTCTCTTGGGAACGTCGGAGTTCTTC.

This chain connects TRBV5-1 to TRBJ1-1; the match to TRBD1 covers 8 bases. The CDR3 loop spans 14 amino acids. Germline V gene lookup returns CDR1 SGHRS and CDR2 YFSETQ. V dropped 4 bases and J dropped 5; count of bases not matched to a gene: 7. The CDR3 reads CASSVDRGGTEAFF. The CDR3 coding sequence is TGCGCCAGCAGCGTCGACAGGGGAGGAACTGAAGCTTTCTTT.

Turning to this clone: The sample holds other DNA sequences that translate to the same CDR3. V usage is TRBV15 and J usage is TRBJ2-1, with TRBD1 matching 9 bases. This CDR3 has 15 residues. Looked up from germline, CDR1 is LNHNV and CDR2 is YYDKDF (reference sequence). The V segment lost 3 bases and the J segment 4 bases; nucleotides outside the gene matches: 4. The CDR3 DNA follows: TGTGCCACCAGCAGGGACGGGACAGGGTACAATGAGCAGTTCTTC. Protein: CATSRDGTGYNEQFF.